This record looks at one T cell receptor (beta chain) sequence and its context. Its antigen remains unidentified. Deep-level running was used for the assay. Sequencing was performed with immunoSEQ multiplex PCR; in TCRdb, only in-frame clones are kept and a portion is missing. The sample yields about half a million clones, approximately 82% seen once. The data were obtained in a study of shared clonotypes between healthy human individuals. General observations from the study: Among donors, the sharing of clonotypes was expected to be influenced by sequencing depth.

The CDR3 has 16 residues. Per germline, CDR1 SGDLS and CDR2 YYNGEE. V was clipped by 3 bases and J by 0 bases, with 12 bases between them. This sequence joins TRBV9 and TRBJ1-4; D is perhaps TRBD1 (6 bases). This TCR was sampled from a woman between 35 and 50 years old in good health. Some clones in this sample may be carry-over from other donors' samples. The sequenced material came from PBMCs. CDR3 protein: CASSAGTGTTNEKLFF. CDR3 sequence (DNA): TGTGCCAGCAGCGCCGGAACAGGGACAACTAATGAAAAACTGTTTTTT.